This TCR beta chain came from a study of cytomegalovirus exposure and HLA in healthy donors. Overall study context: Early on, a data release was issued that held 80 million or so unique TCRs from HLA-typed donors. Study-level findings and limits: In terms of immune exposure information, only CMV serostatus was available.

In the PCR, 60 Vbeta and 13 Jbeta primers were used. Clones were read by immunoSEQ multiplex PCR, and TCRdb kept only the in-frame ones, dropping some. The table lists 150,000 to 200,000 clones, roughly 80% of them singletons, with approximately 3.4% in the top ten. This clone has a handful of counts. The antigen remains undetermined. This CDR3 has 15 amino acids. The V end lost 5 bases, the J end lost 2 bases, and 14 bases lay between the germline ends. Germline V CDR1 and CDR2: LNHDA, SQIVND (reference sequence). This clonotype originated in a female donor in good health and CMV-seronegative. The sample consisted of PBMCs. This chain connects TRBV19 to TRBJ2-3, with a weak D call TRBD2 (6 bases). Written as DNA, the CDR3 is TGTGCCAGTAGTCCGGCGGGACCTATCACAGATACGCAGTATTTT. This gives the protein CASSPAGPITDTQYF. Full variable domain (remainder filled in from reference TRBV19 and TRBJ2-3): DGGITQSPKYLFRKEGQNVTLSCEQNLNHDAMYWYRQDPGQGLRLIYYSQIVNDFQKGDIAEGYSVSREKKESFPLTVTSAQKNPTAFYLCASSPAGPITDTQYFGPGTRLTVL.